The 32 T cell receptor beta chains given below trace back to one sample, sequenced in a study of cytomegalovirus exposure and HLA in healthy donors. PCR used 60 Vbeta primers and 13 Jbeta primers. Clones were sequenced by immunoSEQ multiplex PCR, and TCRdb holds only the in-frame ones, with some missing. The sample has some 120,000 clones, under 85% seen once. The sequencing input was PBMCs. The source is a man younger than 45 in good health and CMV-seronegative.

The rearrangement joins TRBV9 to TRBJ2-5; tentatively, D is TRBD2 (5 bases). The V and J ends lost 1 base and 2 bases respectively, with 12 bases between them. The germline V gene encodes CDR1 SGDLS and CDR2 YYNGEE. CDR3 length: 15 amino acids. CDR3: CASSVTPSGQETQYF. For the CDR3, the DNA is TGTGCCAGCAGCGTAACCCCCTCGGGGCAAGAGACCCAGTACTTC.

J is TRBJ2-1 and V is TRBV10-3; D might be TRBD2 (7 bases). Trimming removed 0 bases at V and 8 bases at J, with 17 bases between. The CDR3 consists of 16 residues. Per germline, CDR1 ENHRY and CDR2 SYGVKD. The CDR3 bases are TGTGCCATCAGTGAGTCGCCGGGGGGCCCGCGGGATGAGCAGTTCTTC. It codes for CAISESPGGPRDEQFF.

The gene calls are TRBV27 and TRBJ1-4; D possibly corresponds to TRBD1 (5 bases). The CDR3 totals 12 residues. CDR1 MNHEY and CDR2 SMNVEV come from the germline V gene (reference sequence). Trimming left V 11 bases short and J 7 bases short, with 14 bases between. CDR3 bases: TGTGCCCGCCCTCCTCAGGGTGAAAAACTGTTTTTT. Residues: CARPPQGEKLFF.

The chain carries TRBV9 and TRBJ2-7, with 7 bases aligning to TRBD2. Germline V gene data show CDR1 as SGDLS and CDR2 as YYNGEE. Losses at the gene ends were 3 bases for V and 6 bases for J; bases not matched to a gene: 9. The CDR3 is 14 residues long. As DNA, the CDR3 is TGTGCCAGCAGCGCCTCAACGGCGGGAGTCGAGCAGTACTTC. Translating it yields CASSASTAGVEQYF.

The rearrangement uses TRBV10-3 and TRBJ1-1, with D unresolved. The CDR3 extends over 17 amino acids. CDR1 ENHRY and CDR2 SYGVKD come from the germline V gene. Trimming shortened V by 3 bases and J by 3 bases, and 20 bases separated the two germline ends. The CDR3 nucleotides are TGTGCCATCAGTGACCCCGCAGGCGGGTTATCGGACACTGAAGCTTTCTTT. Amino acids: CAISDPAGGLSDTEAFF.

The gene calls are TRBV5-1 and TRBJ1-1; D may be TRBD1 (6 bases). Per the germline V gene, CDR1 is SGHRS and CDR2 is YFSETQ. This CDR3 contains 16 residues. V lost 1 base, J lost 2 bases, and 15 bases lay in between. The CDR3 DNA reads TGCGCCAGCAGCTTGACATTGCGGACAGCTAACACTGAAGCTTTCTTT. Translating gives CASSLTLRTANTEAFF.

The sample holds one count of this clone. J is TRBJ1-2 and V is TRBV12-5; D is possibly TRBD1 (6 bases). CDR1 is LGHNT and CDR2 is FRNRAP in the germline V gene. V was cut by 0 bases and J by 4 bases, with 12 bases left in between. CDR3 size: 15 residues. The DNA of the CDR3 is TGTGCTAGTGGTTTGGTGGACGGGGGGGCCTATGGCTACACCTTC. Encoded protein: CASGLVDGGAYGYTF.

The CDR3 reads CASSPRRLRDTGELFF. CDR3 DNA sequence: TGCGCCAGCAGCCCCCGCCGCCTTCGAGACACCGGGGAGCTGTTTTTT. This rearrangement joins TRBV4-1 to TRBJ2-2; unclear D gene. V lost 4 bases and J 3 bases, leaving 15 bases between the germline ends. The CDR3 totals 16 residues. The germline V gene has CDR1 MGHRA and CDR2 YSYEKL.

The CDR3 DNA reads TGTGCCTGGAGCTACAGGGTTGGTCAGCCCCAGCATTTT. The encoded protein is CAWSYRVGQPQHF. The chain uses TRBV30 and TRBJ1-5; D possibly corresponds to TRBD1 (6 bases). The CDR3 is 13 amino acids. V shed 3 bases and J shed 6 bases, with 12 bases lying between them. Germline V gene data show CDR1 as GTSNPN and CDR2 as SVGIG (reference sequence).

This chain uses TRBV7-6 with TRBJ1-2; 8 bases match TRBD1. The CDR3 totals 13 residues. Germline CDR1 and CDR2: SGHVS and FNYEAQ. J lost 7 bases, V lost 2 bases, and 3 bases had no gene match. In DNA, the CDR3 is TGTGCCAGCAGCTTAAGAGACAGGGGTGGCTACACCTTC. Translating gives CASSLRDRGGYTF.

The chain has TRBV29-1 and TRBJ1-1, with D uncertain. V was shortened by 3 bases and J by 7 bases, with 12 bases between the two germline ends. CDR3 size: 12 residues. CDR1 and CDR2 from the germline V gene are SQVTM and ANQGSEA. CDR3 DNA sequence: TGCAGCGTTGATTTTGGTCGGGGTGAAGCTTTCTTT. The encoded protein is CSVDFGRGEAFF. The whole variable domain, filled in from reference TRBV29-1 and TRBJ1-1, reads SAVISQKPSRDICQRGTSLTIQCQVDSQVTMMFWYRQQPGQSLTLIATANQGSEATYESGFVIDKFPISRPNLTFSTLTVSNMSPEDSSIYLCSVDFGRGEAFFGQGTRLTVV.

This chain uses TRBV10-3 with TRBJ2-1; weak D call: TRBD1 (6 bases). Germline V gives CDR1 ENHRY, CDR2 SYGVKD. Trimming shortened V by 6 bases and J by 0 bases, and 18 bases separated the two germline ends. The CDR3 is 17 amino acids. In DNA form, the CDR3 reads TGTGCCATCAGCGAAGCCGGGACACGGATCTCCTACAATGAGCAGTTCTTC. It yields the protein CAISEAGTRISYNEQFF.

The chain is built from TRBV7-6 and TRBJ2-1, with TRBD2 identical over 10 bases. The CDR3 consists of 18 residues. Germline V gene data show CDR1 as SGHVS and CDR2 as FNYEAQ. Trimming removed 1 base from V and 7 bases from J; junction bases left unmatched: 13. This CDR3 is CASSLVRGAGGPWNEQFF. CDR3 DNA sequence: TGTGCCAGCAGCTTAGTAAGGGGAGCGGGGGGGCCTTGGAATGAGCAGTTCTTC.

The V call is TRBV4-1, the J call TRBJ1-1; tentatively, D is TRBD1 (5 bases). Deletions cut 1 base from V and 2 bases from J, with 8 bases between. The CDR3 runs 14 residues. Germline V gives CDR1 MGHRA, CDR2 YSYEKL. The CDR3 coding sequence is TGCGCCAGCAGCCAAGGGGGCCCAAACACTGAAGCTTTCTTT. It translates to CASSQGGPNTEAFF.

The gene calls are TRBV6-1 and TRBJ1-2, with D perhaps TRBD1 (5 bases). This CDR3 has 11 amino acids. Trimming pared 8 bases from V and 4 bases from J, leaving 8 bases between. Germline CDR1 and CDR2: MNHNS and SASEGT. This CDR3 is CASRQSYGYTF. In nucleotides, the CDR3 is TGTGCCAGCCGACAGAGCTATGGCTACACCTTC.

This clone was observed a handful of times. The chain combines TRBV6-6 with TRBJ1-1; 11 bases are a match to TRBD1. The germline CDR1 and CDR2 sequences are MNHNY and SVGAGI (reference sequence). This CDR3 contains 15 residues. Trimming cost V 6 bases and J 4 bases; bases outside gene matches: 7. CDR3 nucleotide sequence: TGTGCCAGCAGCTCGCCGGGACAGGGGGGCACTGAAGCTTTCTTT. Protein: CASSSPGQGGTEAFF.

The chain employs TRBV30 and TRBJ2-7; 9 nucleotides align to TRBD1. CDR1 is GTSNPN, CDR2 SVGIG, per germline (reference sequence). J gave up 7 bases and V 5 bases, and 6 bases lay outside the gene matches. This CDR3 region has 12 residues. The CDR3: CAWGQGTGEQYF. In DNA, the CDR3 is TGTGCCTGGGGACAGGGGACGGGGGAGCAGTACTTC.

This clone was observed once. The V gene is TRBV10-3, the J gene TRBJ1-5, with D maybe TRBD1 (6 bases). Germline assignment: CDR1 ENHRY and CDR2 SYGVKD. Trimming took off 3 bases at V and 5 bases at J, with 17 bases between the two ends. The CDR3 is 16 residues long. The DNA for the CDR3 is TGTGCCATCAGTGACTCCAGGGCAGGGGAAGATCAGCCCCAGCATTTT. It encodes CAISDSRAGEDQPQHF.

The chain is built from TRBV7-6 and TRBJ2-1, with 13 positions matching TRBD2. Germline V gene lookup returns CDR1 SGHVS and CDR2 FNYEAQ. Trimming took 1 base from V and 7 from J; bases not matched to a gene: 4. CDR3 length equals 16 residues. The CDR3 sequence is CASSLVGTSGTNEQFF. The CDR3 DNA follows: TGTGCCAGCAGCTTAGTCGGGACTAGCGGGACGAATGAGCAGTTCTTC.

The chain has TRBV27 and TRBJ1-2; no clear D gene. The germline CDR1 and CDR2 sequences are MNHEY and SMNVEV (reference sequence). The CDR3 has 15 amino acids. V lost 4 bases and J 4 bases, leaving 16 bases between the germline ends. The CDR3 nucleotides are TGTGCCAGCAGTTCCCTCGGGGAGGGATCCTATGGCTACACCTTC. This sequence encodes CASSSLGEGSYGYTF.

As to this clone: The same CDR3 arises from other DNA sequences in this sample as well. V is TRBV7-3 and J is TRBJ1-1; D uncertain. The germline V and J ends were trimmed by 5 bases and 1 base, with 5 bases remaining between them. The CDR3 is 12 amino acids. Germline CDR1 reads SGHTA; CDR2 reads FQGTGA. CDR3 nucleotides: TGTGCCAGCAGCACGGGGAACACTGAAGCTTTCTTT. This sequence encodes CASSTGNTEAFF.

This chain joins TRBV6-1 and TRBJ2-1, with 8 bases that match TRBD2. From germline, CDR1 is MNHNS and CDR2 SASEGT. The CDR3 sequence is 14 residues long. V shed 11 bases and J 5 bases; nucleotides not matched to a gene: 11. Here the CDR3 reads CAVLTSVADNEQFF. As DNA, the CDR3 is TGTGCCGTCCTGACTAGCGTGGCGGACAATGAGCAGTTCTTC.

V gene TRBV28 combines with J gene TRBJ1-4, with TRBD1 matching 11 bases. With V trimmed by 1 base and J by 8 bases, 3 bases remained unmatched. The CDR3 is made up of 15 amino acids. The germline V gene has CDR1 MDHEN and CDR2 SYDVKM. CDR3 in amino acids: CASSLSGQGAEKLFF. In DNA, the CDR3 is TGTGCCAGCAGTTTATCTGGACAGGGGGCAGAAAAACTGTTTTTT.

The chain is built from TRBV5-6 and TRBJ2-5; the D gene is possibly TRBD1 (6 bases). The germline gives CDR1 SGHDT, CDR2 YYEEEE. V lost 4 bases, J lost 4 bases, and 11 bases lay in between. This CDR3 is built from 13 residues. CDR3 sequence (DNA): TGTGCCAGCAGCGATAGACAGGTAGAGACCCAGTACTTC. It is translated as CASSDRQVETQYF. The full variable domain, in which reference TRBV5-6 and TRBJ2-5 provide the parts outside the CDR3, is DAGVTQSPTHLIKTRGQQVTLRCSPKSGHDTVSWYQQALGQGPQFIFQYYEEEERQRGNFPDRFSGHQFPNYSSELNVNALLLGDSALYLCASSDRQVETQYFGPGTRLLVL.

This chain uses TRBV21-1 with TRBJ1-5; the D call TRBD1 from the table was never checked on the DNA. TRBV21-1 has pseudogene status. This CDR3 has 17 amino acids. CDR3 amino acids: CASSKSPPGVSNQPQHF. Here the CDR3 DNA reads TGTGCCAGCAGCAAAAGTCCACCAGGGGTAAGCAATCAGCCCCAGCATTTT.

This clone was counted only a few times. This chain links TRBV28 with TRBJ2-5; tentatively, D is TRBD2 (5 bases). Germline values: CDR1 MDHEN, CDR2 SYDVKM. Trimming removed 5 bases from V and 5 bases from J, with 18 bases in between. The CDR3 spans 15 residues. The DNA of the CDR3 is TGTGCCAGCAGTAAACCGGGTGGCAGAGGGGAGACCCAGTACTTC. Translating gives CASSKPGGRGETQYF.

Only a few counts were recorded for this clone. The chain uses TRBV7-9 and TRBJ2-1; 8 bases are shared with TRBD2. The CDR3 is 13 residues long. V lost 8 bases and J lost 8; bases outside the gene matches: 8. Germline assignment: CDR1 SEHNR and CDR2 FQNEAQ (reference sequence). DNA of the CDR3: TGTGCCAGCGGTTTGGCGGGGGGCGATGAGCAGTTCTTC. It specifies CASGLAGGDEQFF.

The genes are TRBV7-2 and TRBJ2-2; a weak D match, TRBD2 (6 bases). Trimming left V 0 bases short and J 5 bases short, with 13 bases between. The germline CDR1 and CDR2 sequences are SGHTA and FQGNSA. The CDR3 loop spans 16 amino acids. The CDR3 reads CASSLAVTRSTGELFF. The CDR3 region has the DNA TGTGCCAGCAGCTTAGCTGTGACTAGGAGTACCGGGGAGCTGTTTTTT.

DNA of the CDR3: TGCGCCAGCAGCCCGGGAGCCTTAAGACAATTTCCTGAAGCTTTCTTT. This translates into CASSPGALRQFPEAFF. The genes are TRBV5-1 and TRBJ1-1; no definite D call. V lost 4 bases and J 6 bases, leaving 22 bases between the germline ends. This CDR3 is 16 amino acids long. Germline V lookup: CDR1 SGHRS, CDR2 YFSETQ.

The V and J genes are TRBV5-1 and TRBJ1-3; 12 nucleotides line up with TRBD1. This CDR3 spans 14 amino acids. The ends lost 4 bases at V and 8 bases at J; junction bases unmatched: 4. Germline V gene sequence: CDR1 SGHRS, CDR2 YFSETQ. The CDR3 region has the DNA TGCGCCAGCAGCAGGGGACAGGGGGCTTACACCATATATTTT. Its translation: CASSRGQGAYTIYF.

J is TRBJ2-3 and V is TRBV9; 8 bases line up with TRBD2. The CDR3 spans 18 residues. Germline CDR1 is SGDLS and CDR2 is YYNGEE. V lost 1 base and J lost 1; bases outside the gene matches: 11. Written as DNA, the CDR3 is TGTGCCAGCAGCGTATCCGCCCCTAGCGGGTTGGGCACAGATACGCAGTATTTT. Its protein product is CASSVSAPSGLGTDTQYF.

The chain joins TRBV19 to TRBJ2-7, with TRBD2 as a possible D gene (6 bases). V lost 5 bases to trimming and J lost 6 bases, with 20 bases between them. Germline-derived CDR1 and CDR2 are LNHDA and SQIVND (reference sequence). The CDR3 is made up of 15 amino acids. The CDR3 DNA sequence: TGTGCCAGTAGTTCCGATAGGGACTCAAACTCCGAGCAGTACTTC. It translates to CASSSDRDSNSEQYF.